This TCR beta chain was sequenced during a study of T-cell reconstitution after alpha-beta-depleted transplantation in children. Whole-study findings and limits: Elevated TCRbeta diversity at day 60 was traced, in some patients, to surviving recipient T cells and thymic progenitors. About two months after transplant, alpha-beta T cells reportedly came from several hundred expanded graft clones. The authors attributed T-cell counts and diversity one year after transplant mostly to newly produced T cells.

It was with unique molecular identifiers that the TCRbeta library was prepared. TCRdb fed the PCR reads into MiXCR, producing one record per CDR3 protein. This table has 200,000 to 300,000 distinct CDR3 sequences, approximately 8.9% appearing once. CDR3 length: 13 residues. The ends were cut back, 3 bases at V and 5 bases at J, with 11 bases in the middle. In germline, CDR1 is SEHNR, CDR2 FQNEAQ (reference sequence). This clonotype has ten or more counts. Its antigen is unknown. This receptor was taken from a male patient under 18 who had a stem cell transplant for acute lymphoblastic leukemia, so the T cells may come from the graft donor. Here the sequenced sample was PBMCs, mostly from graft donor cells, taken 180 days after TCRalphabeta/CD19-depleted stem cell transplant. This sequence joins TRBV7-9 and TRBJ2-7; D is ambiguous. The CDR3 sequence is CASSFEVQDEQYF. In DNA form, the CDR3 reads TGTGCCAGCAGCTTTGAGGTGCAGGACGAGCAGTACTTC.